The subject of this entry is one TCR beta chain. The antigen it binds to is not known. It has no much larger one-base neighbor in the sample; base qualities were not kept. V is cut back by 4 bases and J by 2 bases, with 11 bases in the junction unmatched. Per the germline V gene, MGHRA is the CDR1 and YSYEKL is the CDR2. The CDR3 starts with the cysteine, ends with the phenylalanine, and has 17 residues. This entry keeps only the CDR3 DNA: 51 bases, framed from base 1. Each collaborating institution followed its own protocols to collect whole blood in K2EDTA tubes. Collaborator samples were shipped for TCRbeta analysis as frozen whole blood, isolated PBMCs, or DNA extracted from either sample type. TCRbeta CDR3 regions were amplified from genomic DNA using the immunoSEQ Assay, a bias-controlled multiplex PCR. In the original analysis: The number of nucleated cells in each sample was estimated from the amplification of reference gene primers within the assay. To quantify the absolute abundance of each unique TCRbeta CDR3 rearrangement, sequence reads were collapsed and filtered. Productive Simpson clonality was computed per sample as the square root of Simpson's diversity index over productive rearrangements. The table was pulled from immuneACCESS by TCRdb, which kept in-frame rearrangements only. Such tables lose some clones; where checked, under half of the loss comes from unresolved V genes, and the rest has no known cause. The DNA gave D and trimming, while V, J and clone size come from that table. The sample profile shows 70,000 to 95,000 clones; around four fifths of them were found once. The ten largest clones add up to approximately 15% of the sample.

This entry is derived from a study of blood T cell repertoires in COVID-19 (dated by TCRdb to the early 2020s). Context from the whole study: The collaborator samples originated in the United States, Italy and Spain and spanned the acute and convalescent phases of COVID-19. The prospective study material was composed of cDNA or gDNA derived from T cells, B-cell-depleted T cells, or PBMCs. The dataset comprised deeply sampled blood TCRbeta repertoires from subjects exposed to, actively infected with, or recovered from COVID-19. The repertoires were released in a freely available public database meant as a resource for research on the immune response to SARS-CoV-2. Samples were obtained from the ongoing ImmuneRACE study (first 160 participants) and from 1,000 to 1,500 subjects provided by 6 global collaborators. The sample metadata nearly always contained a de-identified subject ID, COVID-19 status, age in years and sex. HLA class I and class II types, where available, came from metadata supplied by the sample provider rather than from assay-based typing. Broader findings and caveats from the paper: How much clinical and demographic metadata was included differed by source and by participant, and the metadata was provided uncurated.

The sample comprised peripheral blood. The TCR sequence derives from a human donor in a cohort sampled during active COVID-19. This chain joins TRBV4-1 to TRBJ1-3, with 7 central nucleotides matching TRBD1. The DNA sequence reads TGCGCCAGCAGCCTAAGTCAGACAGGGAGGACTGGAAACACCATATATTTT. This encodes CASSLSQTGRTGNTIYF.